The source of this T cell receptor (beta chain) is a study of T cells after yellow fever vaccination (dated by TCRdb to between 2018 and 2020). Background for the entire study: The SMART-Seq v4 Ultra Low Input RNA kit was used to prepare libraries from fractions with low cell numbers. Bulk TCR alpha and beta repertoires were sequenced longitudinally to track T-cell clones before and after primary and booster YFV17D yellow fever vaccination. The cohort comprised two healthy male donors, one aged 18 to 30 and one aged 30 to 39 years. Blood was drawn at multiple timepoints before and after primary and secondary immunization, with bulk PBMC replicates and cell subsets isolated.

Synthesis of TCR cDNA relied on 5'RACE template switching, a step that introduced a universal primer site along with unique molecular identifiers. cDNA synthesis was primed from both the TCR alpha and TCR beta constant segments. Two PCR steps were used to amplify libraries, with sample barcodes and sequencing adapters being added in the second step. Sequencing of libraries was done on Illumina HiSeq 2500 (2x100 bp) or NovaSeq (2x150 bp). Processing in the source paper ran as follows. Demultiplexing of reads and collapsing into UMI consensus sequences were performed with MIGEC, and V(D)J alignment was carried out with MiXCR. Vaccine-responding clonotypes were defined with edgeR using replicate PBMC samples, requiring FDR below 0.01 and a log2 fold change above 5 up to day 15. Each bulk clonotype was labeled CD4 or CD8 based on which sequenced repertoire, CD4 or CD8, contained the clonotype at higher abundance. The public sequencing data were trimmed at Q25 with fastp and processed into clonotypes with MiXCR by TCRdb, which kept only in-frame beta chains. Entries that share a CDR3 protein sequence are merged under the most common genes and DNA. TCRdb's processing, not the authors', yielded these V and J calls. This sample comprises some 560,000 distinct CDR3 sequences, around 21% of them detected only once. The ten largest make up approximately 14% of the sample.

CDR1 SEHNR and CDR2 FQNEAQ are derived from the germline V gene (reference sequence). The CDR3 holds 13 amino acids from the cysteine to the phenylalanine. The read is trimmed to its CDR3 DNA, 39 bases read in frame from base 1. V gives up 4 bases and J gives up 2 bases, and the segment between their germline ends measures 9 bases. About this clonotype itself: This receptor's antigen is unknown. No base quality values were provided; no much bigger clone lies one nucleotide off.

The study at large found these results: After the booster, most of the clones that had expanded following primary vaccination were detected again (96% of CD4 and 80% to 90% of CD8), which suggests that memory was broadly maintained. A small fraction of clonotypes appeared in both the CD4 and CD8 compartments, likely as a result of convergent recombination. The secondary T-cell response was weaker than the primary response but faster, peaking on day 5 instead of day 15. Computational filtering was needed because FACS-sorted repertoires could contain abundant contaminating clonotypes from the bulk population. Only a couple of donors were included in the study, so the extent to which the findings can be generalized is limited.

According to the study, the label for this sample's treatment or condition signals: live attenuated yellow fever vaccine strain. At every blood-draw timepoint, two biological replicates of bulk PBMCs were collected. PBMCs were isolated from peripheral blood using a standard Ficoll-Paque protocol. TriZol was used to extract RNA from bulk PBMCs, from CD4 and CD8 fractions, and from dextramer-positive and dextramer-negative fractions. The chain is made from TRBV7-9 and TRBJ2-7; no confident D gene assignment can be made. Sequencing used PBMCs, obtained 15 days after the yellow fever booster vaccination. The sequence was collected from a man under 40 who received the YFV17D yellow fever vaccine. For the CDR3, the sequence is CASSSRLPYEQYF. The DNA reads as follows: TGTGCCAGCAGCTCCCGGCTACCCTACGAGCAGTACTTC.